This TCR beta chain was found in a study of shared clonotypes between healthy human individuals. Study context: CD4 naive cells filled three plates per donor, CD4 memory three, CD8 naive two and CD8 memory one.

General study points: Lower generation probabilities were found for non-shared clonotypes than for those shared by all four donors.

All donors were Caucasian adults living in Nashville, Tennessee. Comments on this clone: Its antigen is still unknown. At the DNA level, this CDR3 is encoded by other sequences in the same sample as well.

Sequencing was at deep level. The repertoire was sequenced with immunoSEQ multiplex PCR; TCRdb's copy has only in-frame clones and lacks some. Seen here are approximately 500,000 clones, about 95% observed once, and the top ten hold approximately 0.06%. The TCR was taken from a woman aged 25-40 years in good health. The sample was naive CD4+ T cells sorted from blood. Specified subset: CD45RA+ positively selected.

DNA for the CDR3: TGTGCCAGCTCACCACGGGGAAACGAGCAGTACTTC. It is translated as CASSPRGNEQYF. The gene calls are TRBV18 and TRBJ2-7; no definite D call. The CDR3 length is 12 residues. Between the trimmed V and J ends, which lost 1 base and 5 bases, there was a span of 6 bases. Germline CDR1 KGHSH, CDR2 LQKENI.